A selection of T cell receptor beta chains follows, all from one sample in a study of low-dose radiotherapy and immunotherapy resistance in tumors. TCRdb re-analysed the reads in MiXCR, keeping a single row per CDR3 protein. The repertoire holds around 69,000 distinct CDR3 sequences, with roughly 30% as singletons. The sample in question was PBMCs, obtained before treatment. Receptors were obtained from a female donor with ovarian cancer. The CDR3 runs from the conserved cysteine through the conserved F or W. The order of the fields is J gene, V gene, clone size, CDR3 length, D gene, CDR3 protein, CDR3 DNA. D genes are given only for firm matches. The size field is filled for only some rows; it gives once, few, many or a size class.

>TRBJ2-3|TRBV20-1|.|16|TRBD2
CSADGLAGTRADTQYF
TGCAGTGCGGACGGACTAGCGGGAACTCGCGCAGATACGCAGTATTTT
>TRBJ1-1|TRBV6-2/TRBV6-3|many|14|.
CASSYRPLNTEAFF
TGTGCCAGCAGTTACAGGCCCCTGAACACTGAAGCTTTCTTT
>TRBJ1-2|TRBV25-1|few|11|.
CASSDFDGYTF
TGTGCCAGCAGTGACTTTGATGGCTACACCTTC
>TRBJ2-7|TRBV6-2/TRBV6-3|few|14|TRBD2
CASSSSGRAYEQYF
TGTGCCAGCAGCTCTAGCGGGAGGGCCTACGAGCAGTACTTC
>TRBJ1-1|TRBV28|.|14|.
CASSNNAGQTEAFF
TGTGCCAGCAGCAATAACGCAGGGCAGACTGAAGCTTTCTTT
>TRBJ2-7|TRBV12-3/TRBV12-4|many|18|TRBD2
CASSLFSGKPPPRPEQYF
TGTGCCAGCAGTTTATTTAGCGGGAAACCTCCCCCCCGTCCCGAGCAGTACTTC
>TRBJ1-5|TRBV19|few|15|TRBD1
CASNLRTGSNQPQHF
TGTGCCAGTAATCTCCGGACAGGAAGCAATCAGCCCCAGCATTTT
>TRBJ2-2|TRBV7-4|.|14|.
CASRTDTTTGELFF
TGTGCCAGCAGGACAGACACAACAACCGGGGAGCTGTTTTTT
>TRBJ2-2|TRBV10-1|many|13|.
CASSYRAAGELFF
TGCGCCAGCAGTTACAGGGCGGCCGGGGAGCTGTTTTTT
>TRBJ2-7|TRBV6-6|many|16|.
CASSYPNDPDPYEQYF
TGTGCCAGCAGTTACCCTAATGACCCGGACCCCTACGAGCAGTACTTC
>TRBJ2-3|TRBV19|many|16|TRBD2
CASRPRAGRGTDTQYF
TGTGCCAGTAGACCAAGAGCGGGGCGGGGAACAGATACGCAGTATTTT
>TRBJ2-3|TRBV6-2/TRBV6-3|.|14|.
CASSEVGSRDTQYF
TGTGCCAGCAGTGAAGTAGGTAGTCGGGATACGCAGTATTTT
>TRBJ2-7|TRBV3-1|many|14|.
CASSQGGPEYEQYF
TGTGCCAGCAGCCAAGGGGGCCCGGAGTACGAGCAGTACTTC
>TRBJ2-3|TRBV18|many|15|.
CASSPRIPGTDTQYF
TGTGCCAGCTCACCCCGCATCCCAGGCACAGATACGCAGTATTTT
>TRBJ1-1|TRBV9|many|13|.
CASSVAMNTEAFF
TGTGCCAGCAGCGTAGCGATGAACACTGAAGCTTTCTTT
>TRBJ1-6|TRBV30|many|16|TRBD1
CAWNPRTGPNHSPLHF
TGTGCCTGGAATCCCCGGACAGGGCCAAACCATTCACCCCTCCACTTT
>TRBJ2-1|TRBV5-1|few|16|TRBD2
CASSLVGGSTYNEQFF
TGCGCCAGCAGCTTGGTGGGGGGGTCGACCTACAATGAGCAGTTCTTC
>TRBJ2-3|TRBV4-2|many|16|.
CASSQDGPGLADTQYF
TGTGCCAGCAGCCAAGATGGGCCCGGACTGGCAGATACGCAGTATTTT
>TRBJ2-1|TRBV5-3|many|15|TRBD1
CASSSQGALHNEQFF
TGTGCCAGCAGCTCACAGGGGGCGCTCCACAATGAGCAGTTCTTC
>TRBJ1-5|TRBV7-9|many|15|.
CASSLDGNSNQPQHF
TGTGCCAGCAGCTTAGACGGAAATAGCAATCAGCCCCAGCATTTT
>TRBJ2-7|TRBV28|.|16|TRBD2
CASSPSPSGSSYEQYF
TGTGCCAGCAGTCCTAGCCCTAGCGGGTCCTCCTACGAGCAGTACTTC
>TRBJ2-7|TRBV29-1|.|12|.
CSVQRENYEQYF
TGCAGCGTGCAGCGCGAGAACTACGAGCAGTACTTC
>TRBJ2-3|TRBV6-2/TRBV6-3|many|18|TRBD1
CASSLRTGGPKMVDTQYF
TGTGCCAGCAGTCTCCGGACAGGGGGACCGAAGATGGTAGATACGCAGTATTTT
>TRBJ2-1|TRBV5-3|once|13|TRBD1
CASSRQGADEQFF
TGTGCCAGCAGCCGACAGGGGGCCGATGAGCAGTTCTTC
>TRBJ1-2|TRBV12-3/TRBV12-4|.|14|.
CASSLGPEIYGYTF
TGTGCCAGCAGTTTAGGACCGGAGATCTATGGCTACACCTTC
>TRBJ2-3|TRBV28|.|15|.
CASSFAAGIPDTQYF
TGTGCCAGCAGTTTTGCGGCGGGGATCCCAGATACGCAGTATTTT
>TRBJ2-7|TRBV2|.|15|.
CASSIDRTATYEQYF
TGTGCCAGCAGTATAGACAGGACAGCTACCTACGAGCAGTACTTC
>TRBJ2-5|TRBV6-2/TRBV6-3|.|15|TRBD2
CAMSPLAGSQETQYF
TGTGCCATGAGCCCACTAGCGGGAAGCCAAGAGACCCAGTACTTC
>TRBJ1-2|TRBV5-6|many|15|.
CASRKRTLGNYGYTF
TGTGCCAGCAGAAAACGGACACTCGGAAATTATGGCTACACCTTC
>TRBJ1-5|TRBV5-1|.|16|.
CASSLRAGDYNQPQHF
TGCGCCAGCAGCTTGAGGGCAGGGGACTACAATCAGCCCCAGCATTTT
>TRBJ2-5|TRBV12-3/TRBV12-4|.|14|.
CASSLRADQETQYF
TGTGCCAGCAGTTTGCGAGCGGACCAAGAGACCCAGTACTTC
>TRBJ2-7|TRBV28|.|17|TRBD2
CASSFPTIAGFSYEQYF
TGTGCCAGCAGTTTCCCAACCATAGCGGGATTCTCCTACGAGCAGTACTTC
>TRBJ2-3|TRBV3-1|many|17|.
CASSQDYRTLRADTQYF
TGTGCCAGCAGCCAAGATTATAGGACCTTACGCGCAGATACGCAGTATTTT
>TRBJ1-6|TRBV20-1|many|17|.
CSARVHSGDRYNSPLHF
TGCAGTGCTAGAGTCCACAGTGGGGACCGCTATAATTCACCCCTCCACTTT
>TRBJ1-1|TRBV19|.|15|.
CASSRVRVGNTEAFF
TGTGCCAGTAGCAGGGTCCGGGTCGGGAACACTGAAGCTTTCTTT
>TRBJ2-7|TRBV13|.|14|.
CASSLKTDPYEQYF
TGTGCCAGCAGCTTAAAGACAGATCCCTACGAGCAGTACTTC
>TRBJ1-2|TRBV4-2|many|15|.
CASSPSSGTERGYTF
TGTGCCAGCAGCCCAAGTTCGGGGACGGAGCGTGGCTACACCTTC
>TRBJ1-6|TRBV20-1|many|16|TRBD1
CSARRTGPRISSPLHF
TGCAGTGCTAGACGGACAGGTCCTAGGATAAGTTCACCCCTCCACTTT
>TRBJ2-5|TRBV2|many|14|.
CASRGGNNGETQYF
TGTGCCAGCAGGGGAGGAAATAATGGGGAGACCCAGTACTTC
>TRBJ2-7|TRBV7-4|many|14|.
CASSLVRGHYEQYF
TGTGCCAGCAGCTTAGTCCGGGGGCACTACGAGCAGTACTTC
>TRBJ2-2|TRBV4-1|.|17|TRBD2
CASSQGPSGINTGELFF
TGCGCCAGCAGCCAAGGACCTAGCGGGATTAACACCGGGGAGCTGTTTTTT
>TRBJ2-5|TRBV7-2|many|15|.
CASSLIAREIETQYF
TGTGCCAGCAGCTTAATTGCCCGAGAAATAGAGACCCAGTACTTC
>TRBJ2-1|TRBV12-2|few|12|.
CASGFSGTEQFF
TGTGCCAGCGGTTTCAGCGGGACCGAGCAGTTCTTC
>TRBJ2-1|TRBV12-3/TRBV12-4|many|11|.
CASSLWGEQFF
TGTGCCAGCAGTTTATGGGGGGAGCAGTTCTTC
>TRBJ2-5|TRBV11-2|many|17|TRBD2
CASSSQLAGGPSETQYF
TGTGCCAGCAGCTCTCAACTAGCGGGAGGGCCCTCAGAGACCCAGTACTTC
>TRBJ1-2|TRBV4-3|many|18|.
CASSQDHGARPANYGYTF
TGCGCCAGCAGCCAAGATCATGGTGCTCGGCCAGCTAACTATGGCTACACCTTC
>TRBJ2-4|TRBV20-1|many|16|.
CSVTGQTQTAKNIQYF
TGCAGTGTAACGGGGCAGACACAGACCGCCAAAAACATTCAGTACTTC
>TRBJ1-1|TRBV6-2/TRBV6-3|.|14|.
CASSPGTVKTEAFF
TGTGCCAGCAGTCCCGGGACGGTTAAGACAGAAGCTTTCTTT
>TRBJ2-3|TRBV7-9|many|16|.
CASSLPGLGGTDTQYF
TGTGCCAGCAGCTTACCGGGACTCGGTGGAACAGATACGCAGTATTTT
>TRBJ1-1|TRBV27|many|13|.
CASRRTGNTEAFF
TGTGCCAGCAGGCGGACGGGGAACACTGAAGCTTTCTTT
>TRBJ2-1|TRBV10-3|many|14|TRBD1
CAISGTASYNEQFF
TGTGCCATCTCAGGGACAGCTTCTTACAATGAGCAGTTCTTC
>TRBJ2-1|TRBV5-1|.|15|.
CASSLGGSPRGEQFF
TGCGCCAGCAGCCTCGGAGGTAGTCCAAGGGGCGAGCAGTTCTTC
>TRBJ2-5|TRBV6-1|.|15|.
CASTLAHAFKETQYF
TGTGCCAGTACCCTAGCCCACGCATTTAAAGAGACCCAGTACTTC
>TRBJ2-1|TRBV6-2/TRBV6-3|many|16|TRBD1
CASSLFLGTGANEQFF
TGTGCCAGCAGTTTATTTTTGGGGACAGGGGCCAATGAGCAGTTCTTC
>TRBJ1-1|TRBV7-9|many|15|.
CASSFGSGVGTEAFF
TGTGCCAGCAGCTTTGGGAGTGGGGTGGGCACTGAAGCTTTCTTT
>TRBJ2-3|TRBV11-2|once|15|.
CASSPRASPGDTQYF
TGTGCCAGCAGCCCCCGGGCCAGCCCAGGAGATACGCAGTATTTT
>TRBJ2-1|TRBV28|.|13|TRBD2
CASRGAGGNEQFF
TGTGCCAGCCGAGGGGCGGGGGGGAATGAGCAGTTCTTC